These 22 T cell receptor beta chains were all obtained from the same sample, sequenced in a study of T cells in women clearing cervical HPV infection. The data were produced by immunoSEQ multiplex PCR, yet TCRdb's version contains in-frame clones alone and is incomplete. The table counts 18,000 or so clones; about 15% lies in the top ten. Material for sequencing was blood buffy coat. All receptors derive from a woman aged 18 to 69 with a cervical HPV16 infection that either progressed to CIN3+ or cleared (not recorded which).

With respect to this clone: The read is 3 residues too short to cover the CDR3 end, so that end is filled in from the germline J gene. The chain uses TRBV4-1 and TRBJ1-5; D remains unclear. The length of the CDR3 is 15 residues. The germline V and J ends were trimmed by 1 base and 8 bases, with 15 bases remaining between them. The germline V gene has CDR1 MGHRA and CDR2 YSYEKL. Here the CDR3 reads CASSQVPRVSEPQHF. The covered CDR3 bases are TGCGCCAGCAGCCAAGTTCCAAGGGTCTCGGAGCCC.

Remarks on this clone: Read data end 3 residues before the CDR3 end; the end is taken from the germline J gene. The chain couples TRBV28 to TRBJ1-6; D is uncertain. Germline lookup yields CDR1 MDHEN and CDR2 SYDVKM. Trimming removed 2 bases from V and 9 bases from J, with 2 bases in between. The CDR3 sequence is 11 residues long. The sequenced part of the CDR3 DNA is TGTGCCAGCAGTTTACGTTCACCC. Its protein is CASSLRSP. Given in full, the CDR3 is CASSLRSPLHF.

Comments on this clone: From the germline J gene comes the end of the CDR3, since the read stops 3 residues before it. The chain combines TRBV19 with TRBJ2-5; 8 bases are a match to TRBD1. V shed 10 bases, J shed 4 bases, and the junction held 11 bases outside the gene matches. The CDR3 contains 14 residues. Germline CDR1 is LNHDA and CDR2 is SQIVND (reference sequence). Here the CDR3 reads CATRQGTVGETQYF. Partial CDR3 DNA: TGTGCCACCCGACAGGGGACGGTAGGAGAGACC.

A note on this clone: The CDR3 end lies 3 residues beyond the end of the read and is filled in from the germline J gene. This chain connects TRBV2 to TRBJ1-6; D gene unclear. This CDR3 is 15 amino acids long. Germline V gene lookup returns CDR1 SNHLY and CDR2 FYNNEI. The V gene lost 3 bases and the J gene lost 7 bases, with 13 bases spanning the gap. The CDR3 loop reads CASSDSPARNSPLHF. Partial CDR3 DNA: TGTGCCAGCAGTGATAGCCCCGCACGAAATTCACCC.

Note on this clone: Read data end 3 residues before the CDR3 end; the end is taken from the germline J gene. The chain links TRBV18 to TRBJ1-1; D may be TRBD1 (5 bases). Germline-derived CDR1 and CDR2 are KGHSH and LQKENI. The CDR3 loop spans 16 amino acids. V lost 3 bases and J 6 bases, leaving 20 bases between the germline ends. The sequenced CDR3 bases are TGTGCCAGCTCACCCTCCGGGCAGGGAGCTCCCGCTGAA. Its protein product is CASSPSGQGAPAE. The complete CDR3 reads CASSPSGQGAPAEAFF.

In regard to this clone: The CDR3 end is not reached by the read, which stops 3 residues before it; the germline J gene fills it in. The chain employs TRBV2 and TRBJ1-3, with D unresolved. Per the germline V gene, CDR1 is SNHLY and CDR2 is FYNNEI. The CDR3 has 13 amino acids. Trimming took 6 bases from V and 3 from J, leaving 9 bases between them. The sequenced CDR3 bases are TGTGCCAGCAGACCTGCGAGTGGAAACACC. The encoded protein is CASRPASGNT. The complete CDR3 reads CASRPASGNTIYF.

Points on this clone: The read finishes 3 residues shy of the CDR3 end, and the germline J gene is used to complete it. The chain carries TRBV5-1 and TRBJ2-5; D uncertain. V lost 0 bases and J 3 bases, leaving 6 bases between the germline ends. In germline, CDR1 is SGHRS, CDR2 YFSETQ. CDR3 length: 13 residues. This CDR3 is CASSLAREETQYF. Partial CDR3 DNA: TGCGCCAGCAGCTTGGCCAGAGAAGAGACC.

As for this clone: The read ends 3 residues early relative to the CDR3; the germline J gene fills the gap. The rearrangement uses TRBV7-2 and TRBJ2-5; TRBD2 aligns across 12 bases. CDR3 length equals 17 residues. Per germline, CDR1 SGHTA and CDR2 FQGNSA. CDR3 sequence: CASSLAWSSGGADTQYF. The DNA read from the CDR3 is TGTGCCAGCAGCTTAGCTTGGTCTAGCGGGGGGGCGGATACC.

In the case of this clone: The CDR3 end falls 3 residues outside the read, so it is completed with the germline J gene. The chain couples TRBV5-1 to TRBJ2-7, with TRBD1 matching 8 bases. The ends lost 2 bases at V and 5 bases at J; junction bases unmatched: 6. The CDR3 spans 14 residues. CDR1 SGHRS and CDR2 YFSETQ come from the germline V gene. Partial CDR3 DNA: TGCGCCAGCAGCTTTCGGGCAGGGGGCCACGAG. Its translation: CASSFRAGGHE. The complete CDR3 sequence is CASSFRAGGHEQYF.

Regarding this clone: The read gets to within 3 residues of the CDR3 end, and the germline J gene fills in the rest. The rearrangement links TRBV7-9 to TRBJ1-2, with 12 bases identical to TRBD1. In germline, CDR1 is SEHNR, CDR2 FQNEAQ (reference sequence). The length of the CDR3 is 15 residues. Partial CDR3 DNA: TGTGCCAGCAGCCCAAGGGACAGGGGGCAAAATGAC. Amino acids: CASSPRDRGQND. The entire CDR3 reads CASSPRDRGQNDYTF.

Details on this clone: The missing CDR3 end, 3 residues past where the read stops, is filled in from the germline J gene. V is TRBV7-9 and J is TRBJ1-2, with D tentatively TRBD1 (5 bases). Germline V gives CDR1 SEHNR, CDR2 FQNEAQ (reference sequence). CDR3 length: 15 amino acids. The CDR3 spells CASSPERGEWSDYTF. The sequenced CDR3 bases are TGTGCCAGCAGTCCCGAAAGGGGAGAGTGGAGTGAC.

Notes on this clone: The CDR3 end is not reached by the read, which stops 3 residues before it; the germline J gene fills it in. V usage is TRBV5-1 and J usage is TRBJ1-1, with D tentatively TRBD1 (5 bases). Trimming took 5 bases from V and 0 from J, leaving 14 bases between them. The CDR3 runs 15 residues. The germline gives CDR1 SGHRS, CDR2 YFSETQ. Here the CDR3 reads CASRGGAGVNTEAFF. The covered CDR3 bases are TGCGCCAGCAGGGGAGGGGCGGGGGTGAACACTGAA.

Comments on this clone: The CDR3 end falls 3 residues outside the read, so it is completed with the germline J gene. The chain is built from TRBV20-1 and TRBJ2-7; 10 nucleotides line up with TRBD1. The germline V gene encodes CDR1 DFQATT and CDR2 SNEGSKA (reference sequence). The CDR3 consists of 15 residues. V trimming: 5 bases; J trimming: 3 bases; junction bases outside the gene matches: 10. CDR3 amino acids: CSAPGDGTGVYEQYF. The part of the CDR3 DNA that was read is TGCAGTGCTCCGGGTGATGGGACAGGGGTCTACGAG.

This clone is medium-sized by frequency. The missing CDR3 end, 3 residues past where the read stops, is filled in from the germline J gene. The rearrangement uses TRBV7-9 and TRBJ2-3; no clear D. With 5 bases removed from V and 8 bases from J, the gap between germline ends came to 20 bases. Germline loops: CDR1 SEHNR, CDR2 FQNEAQ (reference sequence). CDR3 length equals 15 residues. Partial CDR3 DNA: TGTGCCAGCAGCGCGACTCGATTAGGCCACGCTACG. It codes for CASSATRLGHAT. The CDR3 reads in full as CASSATRLGHATQYF.

Note on this clone: The read finishes 3 residues shy of the CDR3 end, and the germline J gene is used to complete it. The rearrangement joins TRBV2 to TRBJ2-5; 10 nucleotides match TRBD2. The V segment lost 7 bases and the J segment 3 bases; nucleotides outside the gene matches: 8. Germline assignment: CDR1 SNHLY and CDR2 FYNNEI. This CDR3 has 15 residues. CDR3 DNA, as far as it was read: TGTGCCAGCACCACACTAGCGGGAATTGAAGAGACC. Translated, it gives CASTTLAGIEET. From start to end, the CDR3 is CASTTLAGIEETQYF.

Comment on this clone: The CDR3 extends 3 residues past the end of the read, so its final part is completed from the germline J gene. The gene calls are TRBV18 and TRBJ2-4; 11 bases line up with TRBD1. Germline V gene sequence: CDR1 KGHSH, CDR2 LQKENI. The CDR3 contains 15 residues. This CDR3 is CASSRGQGASDGQYF. The sequenced CDR3 bases are TGTGCCAGCTCACGAGGACAGGGGGCGTCAGATGGT.

Turning to this clone: The CDR3 extends 3 residues past the end of the read, so its final part is completed from the germline J gene. The chain uses TRBV27 and TRBJ2-2, with 7 bases identical to TRBD1. Per the germline V gene, CDR1 is MNHEY and CDR2 is SMNVEV (reference sequence). The CDR3 is 19 amino acids. Trimming at V came to 5 bases and at J to 5 bases, leaving 20 bases not matched to a gene. Here the CDR3 reads CASSNIQGNSWSGTGELFF. CDR3 bases read: TGTGCCAGCAGTAACATACAGGGGAACTCCTGGAGTGGGACCGGGGAG.

As regards this clone: The CDR3 goes on 3 residues after the read ends, and that part is filled in from the germline J gene. The rearrangement links TRBV4-1 to TRBJ2-2; no reliable D call. Germline assignment: CDR1 MGHRA and CDR2 YSYEKL. Trimming shortened V by 0 bases and J by 2 bases, and 10 bases separated the two germline ends. The CDR3 is 16 residues long. The CDR3 sequence: CASSQDRGINTGELFF. The covered CDR3 bases are TGCGCCAGCAGCCAAGATCGAGGCATTAACACCGGGGAG.

On this clone: Coverage ceases 3 residues before the CDR3 finishes, and the germline J gene fills in the end. The V and J genes are TRBV20-1 and TRBJ2-5; D is unclear. V dropped 5 bases and J dropped 1 base, with 8 bases sitting between them. Germline V CDR1 and CDR2: DFQATT, SNEGSKA (reference sequence). The CDR3 length is 12 residues. The CDR3: CSAPASQETQYF. Incomplete CDR3 DNA: TGCAGTGCTCCCGCCAGCCAAGAGACC.

As to this clone: The read halts 3 residues ahead of the CDR3 end, with the missing end drawn from the germline J gene. The V call is TRBV28, the J call TRBJ2-1; 8 bases align to TRBD1. From germline, CDR1 is MDHEN and CDR2 SYDVKM. V dropped 8 bases and J dropped 2; count of bases not matched to a gene: 8. The length of the CDR3 is 15 residues. This chain's CDR3 is CASAPGQDPYNEQFF. The part of the CDR3 DNA that was read is TGTGCCAGCGCCCCGGGACAGGATCCCTACAATGAG.

Regarding this clone: The read terminates 3 residues before the CDR3 end, so the remaining end is supplied by the germline J gene. The chain links TRBV5-6 to TRBJ2-5, with 8 bases that match TRBD2. V shed 4 bases and J 4 bases; nucleotides not matched to a gene: 9. Germline CDR1 reads SGHDT; CDR2 reads YYEEEE. There are 15 residues in the CDR3. The CDR3 protein is CASSLKSGGRETQYF. Partial CDR3 DNA: TGTGCCAGCAGCCTGAAGAGCGGGGGAAGAGAGACC.

On this clone: The CDR3 is cut off 3 residues early in the read; its end comes from the germline J gene. V gene TRBV5-1 combines with J gene TRBJ1-2; possible D gene TRBD1, 6 bases. Between the trimmed V and J ends, which lost 0 bases and 7 bases, there was a span of 16 bases. The CDR3 is made up of 15 amino acids. Germline-derived CDR1 and CDR2 are SGHRS and YFSETQ. CDR3 bases read: TGCGCCAGCAGCTTGGAACCTACAGGGAGGGGTGGC. It translates to CASSLEPTGRGG. The whole CDR3 is CASSLEPTGRGGYTF. The full variable domain, completed using reference TRBV5-1 and TRBJ1-2, is KAGVTQTPRYLIKTRGQQVTLSCSPISGHRSVSWYQQTPGQGLQFLFEYFSETQRNKGNFPGRFSGRQFSNSRSEMNVSTLELGDSALYLCASSLEPTGRGGYTFGSGTRLTVV.